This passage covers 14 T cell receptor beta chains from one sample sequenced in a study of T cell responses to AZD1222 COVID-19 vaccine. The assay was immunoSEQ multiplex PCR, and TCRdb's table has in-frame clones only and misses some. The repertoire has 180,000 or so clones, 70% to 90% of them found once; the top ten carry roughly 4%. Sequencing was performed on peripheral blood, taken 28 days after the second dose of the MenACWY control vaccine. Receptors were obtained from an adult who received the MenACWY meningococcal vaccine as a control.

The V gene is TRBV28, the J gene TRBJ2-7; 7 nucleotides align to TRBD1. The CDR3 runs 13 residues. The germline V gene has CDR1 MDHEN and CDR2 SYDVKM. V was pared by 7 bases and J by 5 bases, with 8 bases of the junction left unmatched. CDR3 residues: CASNPDRAHEQYF. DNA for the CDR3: TGTGCCAGCAACCCAGACAGGGCCCACGAGCAGTACTTC.

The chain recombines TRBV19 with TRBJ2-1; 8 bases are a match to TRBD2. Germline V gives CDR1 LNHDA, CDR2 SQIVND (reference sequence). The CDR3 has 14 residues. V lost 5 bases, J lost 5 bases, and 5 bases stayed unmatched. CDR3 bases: TGTGCCAGTAGTCATCAGCGGGAGAACAATGAGCAGTTCTTC. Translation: CASSHQRENNEQFF.

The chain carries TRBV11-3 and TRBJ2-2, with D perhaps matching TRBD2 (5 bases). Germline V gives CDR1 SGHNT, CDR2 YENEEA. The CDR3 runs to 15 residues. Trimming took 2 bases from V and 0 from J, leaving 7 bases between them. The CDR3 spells CASSLSGTNTGELFF. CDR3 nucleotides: TGTGCCAGCAGCTTATCCGGGACGAACACCGGGGAGCTGTTTTTT.

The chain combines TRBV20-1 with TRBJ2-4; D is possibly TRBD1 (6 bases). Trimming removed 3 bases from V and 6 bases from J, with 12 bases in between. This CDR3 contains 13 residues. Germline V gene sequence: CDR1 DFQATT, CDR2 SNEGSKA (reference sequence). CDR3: CSASWGPTNIQYF. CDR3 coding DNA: TGCAGTGCTAGTTGGGGGCCTACAAACATTCAGTACTTC.

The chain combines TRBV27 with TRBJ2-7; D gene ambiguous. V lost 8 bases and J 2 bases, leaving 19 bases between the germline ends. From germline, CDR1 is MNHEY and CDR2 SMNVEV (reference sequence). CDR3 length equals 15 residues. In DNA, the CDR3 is TGTGCCAGCTCCTTGGCTGGTCGGATTACCTACGAGCAGTACTTC. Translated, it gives CASSLAGRITYEQYF.

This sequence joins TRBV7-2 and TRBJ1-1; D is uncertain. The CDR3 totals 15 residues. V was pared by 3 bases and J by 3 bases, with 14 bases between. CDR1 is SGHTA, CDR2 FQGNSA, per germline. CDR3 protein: CASSFRLGSDTEAFF. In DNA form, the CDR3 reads TGTGCCAGCAGCTTTCGGTTAGGTTCCGACACTGAAGCTTTCTTT.

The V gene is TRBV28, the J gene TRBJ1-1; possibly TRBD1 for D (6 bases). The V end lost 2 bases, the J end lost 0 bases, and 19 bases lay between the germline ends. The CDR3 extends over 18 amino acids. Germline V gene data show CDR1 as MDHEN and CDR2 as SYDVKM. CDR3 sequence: CASSLERLFGGMNTEAFF. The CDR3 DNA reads TGTGCCAGCAGTTTAGAGAGGTTATTCGGGGGCATGAACACTGAAGCTTTCTTT.

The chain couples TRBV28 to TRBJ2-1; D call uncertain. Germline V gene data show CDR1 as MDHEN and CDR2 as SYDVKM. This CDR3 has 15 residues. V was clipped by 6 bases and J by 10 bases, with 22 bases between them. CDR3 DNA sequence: TGTGCCAGCAGGAATCCGGCCCACCTACCGTGGGAGCAGTTCTTC. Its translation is CASRNPAHLPWEQFF.

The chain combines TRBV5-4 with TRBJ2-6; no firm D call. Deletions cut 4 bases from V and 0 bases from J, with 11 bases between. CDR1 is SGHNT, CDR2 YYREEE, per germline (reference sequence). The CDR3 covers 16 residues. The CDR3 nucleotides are TGTGCCAGCAGCCAAAGTATGTCCTCTGGGGCCAACGTCCTGACTTTC. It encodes CASSQSMSSGANVLTF.

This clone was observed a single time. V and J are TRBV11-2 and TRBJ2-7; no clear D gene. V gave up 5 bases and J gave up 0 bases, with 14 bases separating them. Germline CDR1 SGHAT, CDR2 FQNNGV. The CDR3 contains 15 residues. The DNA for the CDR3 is TGTGCCAGCAGCCCGAGACTGAATCCCTCCTACGAGCAGTACTTC. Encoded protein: CASSPRLNPSYEQYF.

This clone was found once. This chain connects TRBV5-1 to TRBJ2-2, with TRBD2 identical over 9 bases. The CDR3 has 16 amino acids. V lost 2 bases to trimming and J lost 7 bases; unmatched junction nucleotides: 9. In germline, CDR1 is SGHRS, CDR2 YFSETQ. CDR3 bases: TGCGCCAGCAGCTTCATTGTAGCGGGAGAGAGCGGGGAGCTGTTTTTT. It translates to CASSFIVAGESGELFF.

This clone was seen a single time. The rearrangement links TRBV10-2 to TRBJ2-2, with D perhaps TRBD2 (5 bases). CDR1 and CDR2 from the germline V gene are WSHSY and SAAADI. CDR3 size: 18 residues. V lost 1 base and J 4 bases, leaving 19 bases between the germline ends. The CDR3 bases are TGCGCCAGCAGTGAGTATGAGACTCAAGCGGCCCGCACCGGGGAGCTGTTTTTT. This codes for CASSEYETQAARTGELFF.

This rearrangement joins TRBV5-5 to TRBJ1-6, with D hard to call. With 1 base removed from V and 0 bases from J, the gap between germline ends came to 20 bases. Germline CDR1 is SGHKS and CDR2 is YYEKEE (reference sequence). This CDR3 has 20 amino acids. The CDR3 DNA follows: TGTGCCAGCAGCTTGAGCCCGGGCGGAAGTGGTGCCTCCTATAATTCACCCCTCCACTTT. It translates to CASSLSPGGSGASYNSPLHF.

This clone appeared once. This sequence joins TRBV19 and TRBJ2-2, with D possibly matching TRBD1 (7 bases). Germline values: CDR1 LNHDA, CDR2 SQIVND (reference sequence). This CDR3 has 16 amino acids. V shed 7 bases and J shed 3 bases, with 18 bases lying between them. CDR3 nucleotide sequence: TGTGCCAGTACCTCCAGGGGGGTCAGGGACACCGGGGAGCTGTTTTTT. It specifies CASTSRGVRDTGELFF.